This T cell receptor (beta chain) emerged from a study of Ad26.COV2.S vaccination and SARS-CoV-2 variants. Study summary: Trial arm assignment for the donor was COV1001 Ad26.COV2.S. Ad26.COV2.S given intramuscularly, once or twice 56 days apart.

Treatment denoted: about 20 received Ad26.COV2.S at low or high dose, single or two shots; about five received placebo; per-sample allocation not given. On day 63 after the first injection, vaccine and placebo recipients gave samples. On this clone itself: Its antigen is not known.

Germline CDR1 reads SGHVS; CDR2 reads FQNEAQ. V lost 5 bases and J lost 2; bases outside the gene matches: 8. The CDR3 sequence is 15 residues long. Findings and caveats of the study: Total T cell responses, in the TCR breadth and depth analyses, may have been underestimated.

The data were produced by immunoSEQ multiplex PCR, yet TCRdb's version contains in-frame clones alone and is incomplete. The data show about 350,000 clones, with approximately 86% seen just once and around 10% held by the top ten. This specimen was peripheral blood, taken in a trial of Ad26.COV2.S vaccine versus placebo. The genes are TRBV7-8 and TRBJ2-5, with 7 bases identical to TRBD1. The receptor was derived from a person aged 18-65 years who received the Ad26.COV2.S COVID-19 vaccine or a placebo. The CDR3 nucleotides read TGTGCCAGCAGCCCGGGGACAGTACCTCAAGAGACCCAGTACTTC. This translates into CASSPGTVPQETQYF.